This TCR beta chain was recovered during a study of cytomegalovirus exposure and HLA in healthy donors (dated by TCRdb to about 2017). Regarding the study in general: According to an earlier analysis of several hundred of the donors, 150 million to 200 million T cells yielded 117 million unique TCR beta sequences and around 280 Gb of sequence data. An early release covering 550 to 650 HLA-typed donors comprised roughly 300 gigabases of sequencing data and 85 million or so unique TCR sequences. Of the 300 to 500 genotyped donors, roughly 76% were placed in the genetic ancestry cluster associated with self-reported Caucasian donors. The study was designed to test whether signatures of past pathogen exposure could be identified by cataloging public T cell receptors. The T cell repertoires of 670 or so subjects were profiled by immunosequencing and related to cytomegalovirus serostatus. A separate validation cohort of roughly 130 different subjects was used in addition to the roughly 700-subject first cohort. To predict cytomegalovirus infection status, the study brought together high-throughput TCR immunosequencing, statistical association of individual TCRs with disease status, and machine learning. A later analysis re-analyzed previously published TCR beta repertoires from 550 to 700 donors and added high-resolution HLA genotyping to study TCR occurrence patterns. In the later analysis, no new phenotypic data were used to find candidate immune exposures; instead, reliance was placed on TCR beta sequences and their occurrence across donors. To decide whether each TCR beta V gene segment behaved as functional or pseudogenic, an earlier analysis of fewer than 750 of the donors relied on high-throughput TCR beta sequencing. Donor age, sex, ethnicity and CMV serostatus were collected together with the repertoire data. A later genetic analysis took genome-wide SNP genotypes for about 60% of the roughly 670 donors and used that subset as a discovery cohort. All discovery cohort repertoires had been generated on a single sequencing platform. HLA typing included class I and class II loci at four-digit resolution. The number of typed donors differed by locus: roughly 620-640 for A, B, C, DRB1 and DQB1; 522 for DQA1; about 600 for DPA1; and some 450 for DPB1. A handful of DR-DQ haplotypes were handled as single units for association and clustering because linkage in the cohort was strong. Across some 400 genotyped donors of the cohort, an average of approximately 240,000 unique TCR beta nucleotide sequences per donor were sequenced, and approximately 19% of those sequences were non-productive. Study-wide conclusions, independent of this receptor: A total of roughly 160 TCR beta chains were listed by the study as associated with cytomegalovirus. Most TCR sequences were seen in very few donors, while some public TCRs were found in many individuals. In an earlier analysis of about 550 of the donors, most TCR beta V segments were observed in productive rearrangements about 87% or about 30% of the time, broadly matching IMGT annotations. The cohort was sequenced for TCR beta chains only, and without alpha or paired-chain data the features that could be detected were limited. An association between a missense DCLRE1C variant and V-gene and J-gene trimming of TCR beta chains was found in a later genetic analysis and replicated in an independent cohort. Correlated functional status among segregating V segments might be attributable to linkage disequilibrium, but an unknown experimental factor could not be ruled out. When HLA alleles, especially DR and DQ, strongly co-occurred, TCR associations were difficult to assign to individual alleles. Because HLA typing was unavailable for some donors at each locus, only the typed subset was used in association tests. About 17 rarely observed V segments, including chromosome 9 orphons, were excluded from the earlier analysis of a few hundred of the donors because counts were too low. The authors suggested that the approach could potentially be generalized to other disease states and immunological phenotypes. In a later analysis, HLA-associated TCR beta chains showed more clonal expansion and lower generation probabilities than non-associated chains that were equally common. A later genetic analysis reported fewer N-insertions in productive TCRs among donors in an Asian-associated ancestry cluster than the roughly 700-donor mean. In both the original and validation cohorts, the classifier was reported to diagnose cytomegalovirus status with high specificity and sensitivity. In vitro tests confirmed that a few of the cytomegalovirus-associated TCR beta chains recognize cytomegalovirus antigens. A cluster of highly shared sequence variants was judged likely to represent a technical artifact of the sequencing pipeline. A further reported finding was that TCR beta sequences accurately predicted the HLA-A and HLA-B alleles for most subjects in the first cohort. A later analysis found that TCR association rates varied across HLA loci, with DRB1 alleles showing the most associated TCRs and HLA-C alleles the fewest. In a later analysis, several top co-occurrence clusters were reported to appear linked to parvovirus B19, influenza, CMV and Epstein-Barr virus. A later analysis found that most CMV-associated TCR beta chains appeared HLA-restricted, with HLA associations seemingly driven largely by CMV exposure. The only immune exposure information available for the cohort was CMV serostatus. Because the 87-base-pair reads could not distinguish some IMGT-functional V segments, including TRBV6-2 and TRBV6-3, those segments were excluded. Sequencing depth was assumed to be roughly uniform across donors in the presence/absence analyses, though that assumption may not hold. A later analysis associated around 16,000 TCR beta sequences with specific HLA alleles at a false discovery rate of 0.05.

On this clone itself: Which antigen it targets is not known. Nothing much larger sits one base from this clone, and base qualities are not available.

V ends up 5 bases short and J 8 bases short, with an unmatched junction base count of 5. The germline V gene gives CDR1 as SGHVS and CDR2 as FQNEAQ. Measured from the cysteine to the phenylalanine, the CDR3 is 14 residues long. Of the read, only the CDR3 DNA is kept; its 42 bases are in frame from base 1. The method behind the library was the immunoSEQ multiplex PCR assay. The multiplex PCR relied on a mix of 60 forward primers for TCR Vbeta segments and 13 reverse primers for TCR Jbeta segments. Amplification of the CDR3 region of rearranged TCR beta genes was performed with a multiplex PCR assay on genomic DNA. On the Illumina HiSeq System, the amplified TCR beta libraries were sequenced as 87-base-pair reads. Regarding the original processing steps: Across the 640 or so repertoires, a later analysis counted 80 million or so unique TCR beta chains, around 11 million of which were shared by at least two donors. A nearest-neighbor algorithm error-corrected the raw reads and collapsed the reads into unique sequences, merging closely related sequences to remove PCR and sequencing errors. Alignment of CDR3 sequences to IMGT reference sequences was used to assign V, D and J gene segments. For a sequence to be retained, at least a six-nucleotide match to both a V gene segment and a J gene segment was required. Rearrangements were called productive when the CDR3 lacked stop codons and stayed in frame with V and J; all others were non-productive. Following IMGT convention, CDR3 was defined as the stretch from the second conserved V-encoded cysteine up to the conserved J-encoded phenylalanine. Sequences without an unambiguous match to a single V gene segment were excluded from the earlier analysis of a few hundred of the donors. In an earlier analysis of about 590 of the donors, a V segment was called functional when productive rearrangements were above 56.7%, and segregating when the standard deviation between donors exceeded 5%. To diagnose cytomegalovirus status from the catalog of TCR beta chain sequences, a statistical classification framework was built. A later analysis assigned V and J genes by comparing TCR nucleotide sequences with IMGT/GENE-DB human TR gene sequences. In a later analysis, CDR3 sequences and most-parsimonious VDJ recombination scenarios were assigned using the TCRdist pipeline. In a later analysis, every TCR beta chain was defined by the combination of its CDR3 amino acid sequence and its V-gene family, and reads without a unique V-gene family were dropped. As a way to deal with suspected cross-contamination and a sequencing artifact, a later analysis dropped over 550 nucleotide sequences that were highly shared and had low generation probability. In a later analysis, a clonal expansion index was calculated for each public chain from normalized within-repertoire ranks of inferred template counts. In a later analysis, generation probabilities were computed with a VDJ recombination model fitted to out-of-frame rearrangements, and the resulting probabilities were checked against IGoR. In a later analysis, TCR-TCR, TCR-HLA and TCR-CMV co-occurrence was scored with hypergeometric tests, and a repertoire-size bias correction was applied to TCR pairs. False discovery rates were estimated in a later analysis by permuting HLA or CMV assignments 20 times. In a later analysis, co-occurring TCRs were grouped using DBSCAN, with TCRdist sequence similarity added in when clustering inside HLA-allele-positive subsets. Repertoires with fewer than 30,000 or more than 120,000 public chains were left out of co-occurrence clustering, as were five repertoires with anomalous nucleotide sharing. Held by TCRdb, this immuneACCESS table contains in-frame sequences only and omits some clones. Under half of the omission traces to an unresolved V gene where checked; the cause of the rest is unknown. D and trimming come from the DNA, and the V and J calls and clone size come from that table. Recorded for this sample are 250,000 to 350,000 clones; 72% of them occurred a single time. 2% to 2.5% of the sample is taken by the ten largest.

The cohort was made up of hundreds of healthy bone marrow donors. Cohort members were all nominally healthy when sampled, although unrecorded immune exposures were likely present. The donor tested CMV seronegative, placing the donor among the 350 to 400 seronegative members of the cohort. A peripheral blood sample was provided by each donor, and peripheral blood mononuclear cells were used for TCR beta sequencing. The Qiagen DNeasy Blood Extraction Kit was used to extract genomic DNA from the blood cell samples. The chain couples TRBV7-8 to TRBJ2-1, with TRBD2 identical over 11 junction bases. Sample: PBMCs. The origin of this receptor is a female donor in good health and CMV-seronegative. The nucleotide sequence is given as TGTGCCAGCAGCCCCACTAGCGGGAGATATGAGCAGTTCTTC. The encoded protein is CASSPTSGRYEQFF.